Below are 17 T cell receptor beta chains sequenced from a single sample in a study of T cell changes during pregnancy in multiple sclerosis. Produced via immunoSEQ multiplex PCR; TCRdb's table is partial and in-frame only. The repertoire consists of roughly 110,000 clones, with about nine tenths occurring once and the leading ten covering less than 2%. Material: peripheral blood, obtained after pregnancy. Every receptor here comes from a female donor with multiple sclerosis, enrolled in a pregnancy study.

The chain is built from TRBV12-1 and TRBJ1-1. TRBV12-1 is described as a pseudogene. CDR3 length: 13 amino acids. The CDR3 bases are TGTGCCAGCAGCTTTGATTTCGGCACTGAAGCTTTCTTT. This codes for CASSFDFGTEAFF.

The chain employs TRBV7-2 and TRBJ1-1; no definite D call. V lost 0 bases and J lost 0, with 11 bases in between. The CDR3 sequence is 16 residues long. In germline, CDR1 is SGHTA, CDR2 FQGNSA. The CDR3 DNA sequence: TGTGCCAGCAGCTTAGCGCTGAGGGCCATGAACACTGAAGCTTTCTTT. Encoded protein: CASSLALRAMNTEAFF.

V gene TRBV7-2 combines with J gene TRBJ2-3; no definite D call. This CDR3 has 14 residues. V lost 6 bases and J lost 2, with 12 bases in between. Looked up from germline, CDR1 is SGHTA and CDR2 is FQGNSA. CDR3 DNA: TGTGCCAGCAGACAAACAAGAAACACAGATACGCAGTATTTT. Its translation is CASRQTRNTDTQYF.

The chain carries TRBV6-6 and TRBJ1-4; 7 nucleotides line up with TRBD1. The germline V gene encodes CDR1 MNHNY and CDR2 SVGAGI (reference sequence). The CDR3 is made up of 15 amino acids. V shed 7 bases, J shed 4 bases, and the junction held 9 bases outside the gene matches. CDR3: CASTPRQGNNEKLFF. DNA of the CDR3: TGTGCCAGCACCCCCCGACAGGGCAATAATGAAAAACTGTTTTTT.

CDR3 amino acids: CASSSITRGEQFF. The CDR3 coding sequence is TGTGCCAGCAGTTCAATAACTAGAGGCGAGCAGTTCTTC. V usage is TRBV27 and J usage is TRBJ2-1, with a tentative D call TRBD2 (5 bases). Trimming stripped 4 bases from V and 10 bases from J, with 14 bases between. Germline V gene data show CDR1 as MNHEY and CDR2 as SMNVEV (reference sequence). The length of the CDR3 is 13 residues.

The rearrangement joins TRBV7-7 to TRBJ1-5; D unresolved. With 2 bases removed from V and 1 base from J, the gap between germline ends came to 15 bases. Germline CDR1 is SSHAT and CDR2 is FNYEAQ (reference sequence). CDR3 length: 17 residues. The CDR3 DNA reads TGTGCCAGCAGCTTAAATAGGGAGGGAAGAAGCAATCAGCCCCAGCATTTT. Protein product: CASSLNREGRSNQPQHF.

The genes are TRBV5-4 and TRBJ1-2, with a possible D match to TRBD1 (5 bases). The ends were cut back, 4 bases at V and 5 bases at J, with 12 bases in the middle. This CDR3 is 13 amino acids long. Germline CDR1 reads SGHNT; CDR2 reads YYREEE (reference sequence). The CDR3 loop reads CASSRVQVYGYTF. Written as DNA, the CDR3 is TGTGCCAGCAGCCGTGTACAGGTGTATGGCTACACCTTC.

This clone was observed a single time. The chain uses TRBV7-8 and TRBJ1-1; 8 positions agree with TRBD1. J lost 5 bases, V lost 5 bases, and 7 bases had no gene match. This CDR3 is 14 amino acids long. The V gene's germline CDR1 is SGHVS and CDR2 FQNEAQ. The CDR3 here is CASSPGGSVTEAFF. CDR3 DNA sequence: TGTGCCAGCAGCCCAGGGGGCTCGGTAACTGAAGCTTTCTTT.

The chain employs TRBV7-9 and TRBJ2-7, with 9 positions matching TRBD1. V shed 4 bases, J shed 2 bases, and the junction held 3 bases outside the gene matches. CDR3 size: 14 residues. Germline CDR1 and CDR2: SEHNR and FQNEAQ (reference sequence). CDR3 residues: CASSSGDRAYEQYF. In nucleotides, the CDR3 is TGTGCCAGCAGCTCCGGGGACAGGGCCTACGAGCAGTACTTC.

This rearrangement joins TRBV7-9 to TRBJ2-5, with TRBD1 matching over 9 bases. This CDR3 has 14 residues. Germline CDR1 is SEHNR and CDR2 is FQNEAQ (reference sequence). With V trimmed by 5 bases and J by 4 bases, 5 bases remained unmatched. This CDR3 is CASSPGTGTETQYF. CDR3 DNA: TGTGCCAGCAGCCCGGGGACAGGGACAGAGACCCAGTACTTC.

CDR3 bases: TGTGCCAGCAGTTCCACTCAAGAGTGGAGACAGGGACTCAACTACACCTTC. Its translation: CASSSTQEWRQGLNYTF. The chain couples TRBV28 to TRBJ1-2, with 7 bases matching TRBD1. The CDR3 has 17 amino acids. V was pared by 4 bases and J by 10 bases, with 21 bases of the junction left unmatched. CDR1 and CDR2 (germline): MDHEN, SYDVKM.

In regard to this clone: This same CDR3 is encoded by further DNA sequences in the sample. CDR3: CASSEARGAGQPQHF. The CDR3 DNA is TGTGCCAGCAGTGAAGCGCGGGGGGCAGGTCAGCCCCAGCATTTT. This rearrangement joins TRBV2 to TRBJ1-5; tentatively, D is TRBD1 (6 bases). The CDR3 consists of 15 residues. Deletions cut 0 bases from V and 6 bases from J, with 12 bases between. Looked up from germline, CDR1 is SNHLY and CDR2 is FYNNEI.

The rearrangement joins TRBV25-1 to TRBJ2-7; tentatively, D is TRBD2 (5 bases). Germline loops: CDR1 MGHDK, CDR2 SYGVNS. The CDR3 sequence is 15 residues long. V was cut by 6 bases and J by 0 bases, with 15 bases left in between. This chain's CDR3 is CASRSDSTSSYEQYF. The CDR3 DNA sequence: TGTGCCAGCAGATCGGACTCCACTAGCTCCTACGAGCAGTACTTC.

The V call is TRBV15, the J call TRBJ1-2; TRBD1 aligns across 8 bases. This CDR3 spans 15 amino acids. The V gene's germline CDR1 is LNHNV and CDR2 YYDKDF (reference sequence). V lost 5 bases, J lost 5 bases, and 10 bases stayed unmatched. The CDR3 nucleotides are TGTGCCACCAGCGCCAAAGCAGGGGGCCTGTATGGCTACACCTTC. Its translation is CATSAKAGGLYGYTF.

The rearrangement links TRBV27 to TRBJ1-2, with D tentatively TRBD1 (5 bases). This CDR3 region has 13 residues. CDR1 is MNHEY and CDR2 is SMNVEV in the germline V gene (reference sequence). The ends were cut back, 4 bases at V and 8 bases at J, with 14 bases in the middle. In DNA form, the CDR3 reads TGTGCCAGCAGTTCGGGAGGGGCGTGGGGCTACACCTTC. Protein sequence: CASSSGGAWGYTF.

The rearrangement joins TRBV11-2 to TRBJ1-5, with D perhaps matching TRBD1 (6 bases). Trimming left V 1 base short and J 3 bases short, with 10 bases between. CDR1 and CDR2 from the germline V gene are SGHAT and FQNNGV. The CDR3 has 15 amino acids. Written as DNA, the CDR3 is TGTGCCAGCAGCTTAGGGGGACAAGTCAATCAGCCCCAGCATTTT. Its protein product is CASSLGGQVNQPQHF.

In nucleotides, the CDR3 is TGTGCCAGCAGTGAAGCGGGCGGGAATAGCAATCAGCCCCAGCATTTT. As protein: CASSEAGGNSNQPQHF. The chain couples TRBV6-1 to TRBJ1-5; no clear D gene. Trimming cost V 0 bases and J 0 bases, with 9 bases left between them. The length of the CDR3 is 16 residues. From germline, CDR1 is MNHNS and CDR2 SASEGT.